Following are 30 T cell receptor beta chains from one sample sequenced in a study of memory CD4+ T cells and cytomegalovirus serostatus. Measured with immunoSEQ multiplex PCR; TCRdb has only the in-frame clones, and not every one. The table records some 64,000 clones, approximately 78% of them present only once. The sort gate was single viable CD3+CD4+CD8-CD45RO+ cells for memory CD4+ T cells. Sequenced sample: memory CD4+ T cells from blood. All receptors derive from an adult in good health and CMV-seronegative.

The chain has TRBV6-5 and TRBJ2-3, with 9 bases fitting TRBD1. The V gene end was trimmed by 5 bases and the J gene end by 4 bases; junction bases not matched to a gene: 4. Germline V gene data show CDR1 as MNHEY and CDR2 as SVGAGI. The CDR3 loop spans 14 amino acids. The CDR3, as DNA: TGTGCCAGCAGTGACACAGGGGGCGCAGATACGCAGTATTTT. As protein: CASSDTGGADTQYF.

This chain uses TRBV2 with TRBJ2-1; 7 bases line up with TRBD2. Germline V gene sequence: CDR1 SNHLY, CDR2 FYNNEI. V lost 7 bases and J lost 9; bases outside the gene matches: 9. This CDR3 is 13 amino acids long. In DNA form, the CDR3 reads TGTGCCAGCACTGGGGGGGAGGACGGTGAGCAGTTCTTC. This sequence encodes CASTGGEDGEQFF.

This clone appeared a single time. The chain links TRBV18 to TRBJ1-2, with D possibly matching TRBD1 (6 bases). Germline CDR1 is KGHSH and CDR2 is LQKENI. This CDR3 region has 15 residues. Trimming cost V 1 base and J 7 bases, with 16 bases left between them. The CDR3 region has the DNA TGTGCCAGCTCACCACTGGACAGCGTGACGCGTGGCTACACCTTC. The encoded protein is CASSPLDSVTRGYTF.

The chain links TRBV25-1 to TRBJ1-1, with TRBD1 identical over 7 bases. CDR1 MGHDK and CDR2 SYGVNS come from the germline V gene. With 5 bases clipped from V and 8 bases from J, the junction kept 17 bases outside the gene matches. CDR3 length: 16 amino acids. The CDR3 DNA follows: TGTGCCAGCAGTCAATTTTTAACCGGGACAGCAGGAGAAGCTTTCTTT. Translated, it gives CASSQFLTGTAGEAFF.

The V and J genes are TRBV19 and TRBJ1-2; the match to TRBD1 covers 7 bases. Trimming removed 0 bases from V and 5 bases from J; junction bases left unmatched: 6. The germline V gene encodes CDR1 LNHDA and CDR2 SQIVND (reference sequence). The length of the CDR3 is 15 residues. CDR3 loop: CASSIEFGTAYGYTF. CDR3 DNA sequence: TGTGCCAGTAGTATAGAATTTGGGACAGCATATGGCTACACCTTC.

The rearrangement links TRBV7-3 to TRBJ2-3; TRBD2 is a possible D gene (7 bases). The CDR3 extends over 14 amino acids. Germline CDR1 reads SGHTA; CDR2 reads FQGTGA. The V gene lost 4 bases and the J gene lost 3 bases, with 11 bases spanning the gap. CDR3 sequence reads: CASSWGGGTDTQYF. The CDR3 nucleotides read TGTGCCAGCAGCTGGGGGGGCGGGACAGATACGCAGTATTTT.

The V call is TRBV27, the J call TRBJ2-7; 7 nucleotides align to TRBD1. J was trimmed by 0 bases and V by 3 bases; bases with no gene match: 8. The CDR3 spans 16 residues. The germline V gene encodes CDR1 MNHEY and CDR2 SMNVEV (reference sequence). CDR3 nucleotides: TGTGCCAGCAGTTTGACTGCCCGACAGGGCTCCTACGAGCAGTACTTC. Amino acid sequence: CASSLTARQGSYEQYF.

The chain joins TRBV7-3 to TRBJ2-7; no clear D. Germline V CDR1 and CDR2: SGHTA, FQGTGA. This CDR3 has 12 residues. Trimming took 10 bases from V and 2 from J, leaving 12 bases between them. Here the CDR3 DNA reads TGTGCCATCTATAAGGCTCCCTACGAGCAGTACTTC. Translation: CAIYKAPYEQYF.

The sample holds one count of this clone. The CDR3 bases are TGCAGCGTCCATGGTAGCGGGAGTGGAGAGCAGTACTTC. Protein: CSVHGSGSGEQYF. This chain links TRBV29-1 with TRBJ2-7; TRBD2 aligns across 9 bases. The germline CDR1 and CDR2 sequences are SQVTM and ANQGSEA. V lost 6 bases and J lost 7; bases outside the gene matches: 10. The CDR3 has 13 amino acids.

The chain uses TRBV2 and TRBJ2-3; TRBD2 agrees at 8 bases. The CDR3 is made up of 16 amino acids. The germline gives CDR1 SNHLY, CDR2 FYNNEI. After removal of 4 bases from V and 3 bases from J, the junction contained 9 bases not matched to a gene. The DNA for the CDR3 is TGTGCCAGCAGTGCTTTGACTAGCGAATTTACAGATACGCAGTATTTT. This sequence encodes CASSALTSEFTDTQYF.

This clone was detected a few times. One end of the junction is discordant with germline, which a read error may explain. The chain links TRBV11-3 to TRBJ1-1; D remains ambiguous. Germline V gene lookup returns CDR1 SGHNT and CDR2 YENEEA. This CDR3 is 12 amino acids long. The CDR3 region has the DNA TGTGCCAGCAGCATTAGCGGGTTCACCAAAACCTTT. Translating gives CASSISGFTKTF.

This clone appeared once. This chain joins TRBV30 and TRBJ1-1; possibly TRBD1 for D (6 bases). Germline values: CDR1 GTSNPN, CDR2 SVGIG (reference sequence). Trimming took 3 bases from V and 0 from J, leaving 8 bases between them. This CDR3 is built from 13 residues. The chain's CDR3 is CAWSRDMNTEAFF. As DNA, the CDR3 is TGTGCCTGGAGCAGGGACATGAACACTGAAGCTTTCTTT. The full variable domain, completed using reference TRBV30 and TRBJ1-1, is SQTIHQWPATLVQPVGSPLSLECTVEGTSNPNLYWYRQAAGRGLQLLFYSVGIGQISSEVPQNLSASRPQDRQFILSSKKLLLSDSGFYLCAWSRDMNTEAFFGQGTRLTVV.

The chain has TRBV7-9 and TRBJ1-2; tentatively, D is TRBD1 (6 bases). V was cut by 4 bases and J by 8 bases, with 20 bases left in between. Germline assignment: CDR1 SEHNR and CDR2 FQNEAQ (reference sequence). This CDR3 has 15 residues. In nucleotides, the CDR3 is TGTGCCAGCAGCTCCTACAGGGTTGCGGGCCGCGGCTACACCTTC. This gives the protein CASSSYRVAGRGYTF.

V is TRBV28 and J is TRBJ2-7; 7 nucleotides line up with TRBD1. This CDR3 is 16 amino acids long. Germline CDR1 and CDR2: MDHEN and SYDVKM. With V trimmed by 4 bases and J by 4 bases, 13 bases remained unmatched. CDR3 sequence: CASSSLRDSIGYEQYF. For the CDR3, the DNA is TGTGCCAGCAGTTCGCTCCGGGACAGCATAGGGTACGAGCAGTACTTC.

V and J are TRBV7-2 and TRBJ2-1; maybe TRBD2 (5 bases). Between the trimmed V and J ends, which lost 5 bases and 8 bases, there was a span of 22 bases. The CDR3 has 16 amino acids. CDR1 SGHTA and CDR2 FQGNSA come from the germline V gene. In DNA form, the CDR3 reads TGTGCCAGCAGCCCCCAGCGAATCGGGATAACCCATGAGCAGTTCTTC. This sequence encodes CASSPQRIGITHEQFF.

The rearrangement joins TRBV2 to TRBJ2-7; TRBD1 might be the D (7 bases). The germline V and J ends were trimmed by 6 bases and 0 bases, with 18 bases remaining between them. The CDR3 extends over 16 amino acids. Germline V CDR1 and CDR2: SNHLY, FYNNEI. The CDR3 region is CASRRGTAYTSYEQYF. CDR3 sequence (DNA): TGTGCCAGCAGACGGGGGACAGCTTATACCTCCTACGAGCAGTACTTC. Looking up the rest from reference TRBV2 and TRBJ2-7 gives the full variable domain: EPEVTQTPSHQVTQMGQEVILRCVPISNHLYFYWYRQILGQKVEFLVSFYNNEISEKSEIFDDQFSVERPDGSNFTLKIRSTKLEDSAMYFCASRRGTAYTSYEQYFGPGTRLTVT.

This CDR3 reads CASREIGTDYGYTF. The DNA for the CDR3 is TGTGCCAGCAGAGAGATCGGGACAGACTATGGCTACACCTTC. The chain combines TRBV28 with TRBJ1-2; the match to TRBD1 covers 7 bases. CDR3 length equals 14 residues. The J segment lost 3 bases and the V segment lost 6 bases, leaving 7 bases of the junction unmatched. Germline CDR1 is MDHEN and CDR2 is SYDVKM.

This chain uses TRBV10-2 with TRBJ1-2; a weak D match, TRBD1 (5 bases). The V and J ends lost 10 bases and 3 bases respectively, with 12 bases between them. Germline V gene data show CDR1 as WSHSY and CDR2 as SAAADI. The CDR3 sequence is 12 residues long. CDR3: CATTGTDYGYTF. The CDR3 nucleotides read TGCGCCACCACCGGGACTGACTATGGCTACACCTTC.

V and J are TRBV5-1 and TRBJ2-3; 15 bases line up with TRBD2. With 4 bases clipped from V and 2 bases from J, the junction kept 14 bases outside the gene matches. Germline-derived CDR1 and CDR2 are SGHRS and YFSETQ. CDR3 size: 20 residues. This CDR3 is CASSPLGLAGGNQLTDTQYF. The CDR3 DNA sequence: TGCGCCAGCAGCCCCCTTGGACTAGCGGGGGGGAACCAACTCACAGATACGCAGTATTTT.

This chain links TRBV27 with TRBJ2-5; no firm D call. This CDR3 has 11 residues. The V end lost 6 bases, the J end lost 1 base, and 3 bases lay between the germline ends. The V gene's germline CDR1 is MNHEY and CDR2 SMNVEV (reference sequence). CDR3 sequence: CASSLQETQYF. In nucleotides, the CDR3 is TGTGCCAGCAGCCTCCAAGAGACCCAGTACTTC.

The genes are TRBV7-8 and TRBJ2-3; 16 nucleotides agree with TRBD2. Germline V gives CDR1 SGHVS, CDR2 FQNEAQ. The length of the CDR3 is 19 residues. V trimming: 3 bases; J trimming: 4 bases; junction bases outside the gene matches: 10. The CDR3: CASSLLGLAGGQLPDTQYF. CDR3 DNA sequence: TGTGCCAGCAGCTTGCTGGGACTAGCGGGGGGGCAGCTCCCAGATACGCAGTATTTT.

This clone has just a few counts. The chain links TRBV10-3 to TRBJ2-7; tentative D call: TRBD2 (6 bases). Germline CDR1 reads ENHRY; CDR2 reads SYGVKD. The CDR3 has 14 residues. V was pared by 9 bases and J by 0 bases, with 15 bases between. The CDR3 sequence is CAIRRDGSSYEQYF. The CDR3 DNA follows: TGTGCCATTCGCCGGGACGGGAGCTCCTACGAGCAGTACTTC.

This chain links TRBV27 with TRBJ1-2; D is possibly TRBD1 (6 bases). Trimming left V 6 bases short and J 2 bases short, with 7 bases between. The CDR3 totals 12 residues. CDR1 MNHEY and CDR2 SMNVEV come from the germline V gene (reference sequence). In DNA, the CDR3 is TGTGCCAGCAGGGACAGAAACTATGGCTACACCTTC. Translation: CASRDRNYGYTF.

The chain carries TRBV5-1 and TRBJ2-7; 7 bases align to TRBD1. The J segment lost 0 bases and the V segment lost 1 base, leaving 4 bases of the junction unmatched. This CDR3 is built from 15 residues. From germline, CDR1 is SGHRS and CDR2 YFSETQ. The chain's CDR3 is CASSLLGQSSYEQYF. The CDR3 DNA sequence: TGCGCCAGCAGCTTGTTGGGACAGAGCTCCTACGAGCAGTACTTC. Combining the CDR3 with reference TRBV5-1 and TRBJ2-7 gives the whole variable domain KAGVTQTPRYLIKTRGQQVTLSCSPISGHRSVSWYQQTPGQGLQFLFEYFSETQRNKGNFPGRFSGRQFSNSRSEMNVSTLELGDSALYLCASSLLGQSSYEQYFGPGTRLTVT.

The V and J genes are TRBV2 and TRBJ2-7, with D perhaps assigned TRBD1 or TRBD2 (5 bases each). The CDR3 spans 17 residues. CDR1 and CDR2 (germline): SNHLY, FYNNEI. The V end lost 6 bases, the J end lost 4 bases, and 25 bases lay between the germline ends. The CDR3: CASRQQATLGPSYEQYF. CDR3 nucleotides: TGTGCCAGCAGACAACAAGCCACTTTGGGACCGAGTTACGAGCAGTACTTC.

The gene calls are TRBV27 and TRBJ2-7; 7 bases match TRBD2. The germline CDR1 and CDR2 sequences are MNHEY and SMNVEV (reference sequence). Trimming at V came to 4 bases and at J to 2 bases, leaving 5 bases not matched to a gene. The length of the CDR3 is 14 residues. The DNA for the CDR3 is TGTGCCAGCAGTTCCCAGGGACTACCCTACGAGCAGTACTTC. The encoded protein is CASSSQGLPYEQYF.

In this sample, this clone turned up once. The J gene is TRBJ1-2, the V gene TRBV5-5; 7 bases match TRBD1. The CDR3 contains 16 residues. The J segment lost 2 bases and the V segment lost 5 bases, leaving 12 bases of the junction unmatched. In germline, CDR1 is SGHKS, CDR2 YYEKEE (reference sequence). The CDR3 nucleotides are TGTGCCAGCAGTTGGATGGTGGAACAGGGGAACTATGGCTACACCTTC. Translation: CASSWMVEQGNYGYTF. The full variable domain, completed using reference TRBV5-5 and TRBJ1-2, is DAGVTQSPTHLIKTRGQQVTLRCSPISGHKSVSWYQQVLGQGPQFIFQYYEKEERGRGNFPDRFSARQFPNYSSELNVNALLLGDSALYLCASSWMVEQGNYGYTFGSGTRLTVV.

The CDR3 sequence: CASSPPGGRMDEQYF. CDR3 bases: TGTGCCAGCTCACCACCGGGCGGGAGAATGGACGAGCAGTACTTC. The chain combines TRBV18 with TRBJ2-7; 7 nucleotides match TRBD2. Germline lookup yields CDR1 KGHSH and CDR2 LQKENI. With 0 bases clipped from V and 5 bases from J, the junction kept 7 bases outside the gene matches. CDR3 length: 15 residues.

J is TRBJ2-7 and V is TRBV2, with 10 bases that match TRBD2. This CDR3 has 17 amino acids. After removal of 6 bases from V and 4 bases from J, the junction contained 15 bases not matched to a gene. The germline V gene has CDR1 SNHLY and CDR2 FYNNEI. The DNA of the CDR3 is TGTGCCAGCAGCCCTCGCCCAGGAGTAGCGGGGGGATACGAGCAGTACTTC. Translated, it gives CASSPRPGVAGGYEQYF.

The chain employs TRBV7-2 and TRBJ2-7; the D is unclear. The V end was cut by 5 bases, the J end by 5 bases, with 16 bases between. Germline lookup yields CDR1 SGHTA and CDR2 FQGNSA. The CDR3 length is 14 residues. CDR3 sequence: CASSQRSRAHEQYF. The DNA of the CDR3 is TGTGCCAGCAGCCAGAGGTCACGGGCCCACGAGCAGTACTTC.